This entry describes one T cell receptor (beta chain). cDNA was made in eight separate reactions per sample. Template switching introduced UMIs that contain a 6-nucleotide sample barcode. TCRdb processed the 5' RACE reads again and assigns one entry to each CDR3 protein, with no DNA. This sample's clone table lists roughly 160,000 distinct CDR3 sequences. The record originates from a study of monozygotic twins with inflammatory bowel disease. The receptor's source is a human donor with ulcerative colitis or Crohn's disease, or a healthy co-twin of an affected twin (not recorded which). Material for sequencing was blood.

The CDR3 spells CASSQVLYFEQFF. V is TRBV4-3 and J is TRBJ2-1. The germline CDR1 and CDR2 sequences are LGHNA and YSLEER. The CDR3 spans 13 residues.